The subject of this entry is one T cell receptor beta chain. The antigen is undetermined. Germline V lookup: CDR1 SGHRS, CDR2 YFSETQ. V gave up 4 bases and J gave up 5 bases; unmatched junction bases: 7. There are 15 residues in the CDR3. The sample comes from a study of cytomegalovirus exposure and HLA in healthy donors. PCR primers comprised 60 Vbeta and 13 Jbeta primers. The protocol was immunoSEQ multiplex PCR, while the TCRdb copy is restricted to in-frame clones and leaves out a portion. The sample yields approximately 60,000 clones, about 80% seen once. Overall study results and limits: Common viral pathogens seemed to be connected with several of the most significant clusters, according to a later analysis. Usually a TCR sequence was rare, but some public TCRs were found in many donors.

The receptor's source is a man aged 40-55 years in good health and CMV-seronegative. This rearrangement joins TRBV5-1 to TRBJ2-1; TRBD1 agrees at 9 bases. The sample comprised PBMCs. CDR3 in amino acids: CASSGSGQGHNEQFF. CDR3 nucleotides: TGCGCCAGCAGCGGCTCGGGACAGGGCCACAATGAGCAGTTCTTC.